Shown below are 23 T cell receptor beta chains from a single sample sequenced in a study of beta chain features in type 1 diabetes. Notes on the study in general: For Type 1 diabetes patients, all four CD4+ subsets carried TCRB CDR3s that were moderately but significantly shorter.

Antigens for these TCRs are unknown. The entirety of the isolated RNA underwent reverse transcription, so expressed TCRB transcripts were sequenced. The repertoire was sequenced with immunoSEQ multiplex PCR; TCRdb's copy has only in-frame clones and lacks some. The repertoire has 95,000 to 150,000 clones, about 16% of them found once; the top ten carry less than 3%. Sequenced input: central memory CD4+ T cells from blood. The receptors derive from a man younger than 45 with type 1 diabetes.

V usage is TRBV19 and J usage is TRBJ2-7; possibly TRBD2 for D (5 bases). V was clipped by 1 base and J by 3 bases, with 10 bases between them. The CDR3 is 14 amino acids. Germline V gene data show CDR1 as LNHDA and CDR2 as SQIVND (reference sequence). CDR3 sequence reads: CASSIVEGGYEQYF. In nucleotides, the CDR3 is TGTGCCAGTAGTATAGTAGAGGGCGGCTACGAGCAGTACTTC.

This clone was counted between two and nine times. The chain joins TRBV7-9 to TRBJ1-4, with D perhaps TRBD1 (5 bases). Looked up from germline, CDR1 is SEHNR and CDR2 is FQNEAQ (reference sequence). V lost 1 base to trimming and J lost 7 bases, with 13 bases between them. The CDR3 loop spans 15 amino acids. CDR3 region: CASSLDGGPTEKLFF. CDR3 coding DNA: TGTGCCAGCAGCTTAGATGGGGGACCGACTGAAAAACTGTTTTTT.

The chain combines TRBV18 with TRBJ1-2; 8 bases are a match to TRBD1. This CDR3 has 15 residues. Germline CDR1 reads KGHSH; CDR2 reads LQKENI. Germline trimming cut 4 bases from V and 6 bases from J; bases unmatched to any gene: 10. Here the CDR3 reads CASSRATGVGDGYTF. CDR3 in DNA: TGTGCCAGCTCACGAGCGACAGGGGTCGGAGATGGCTACACCTTC. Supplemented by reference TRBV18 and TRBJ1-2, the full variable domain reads NAGVMQNPRHLVRRRGQEARLRCSPMKGHSHVYWYRQLPEEGLKFMVYLQKENIIDESGMPKERFSAEFPKEGPSILRIQQVVRGDSAAYFCASSRATGVGDGYTFGSGTRLTVV.

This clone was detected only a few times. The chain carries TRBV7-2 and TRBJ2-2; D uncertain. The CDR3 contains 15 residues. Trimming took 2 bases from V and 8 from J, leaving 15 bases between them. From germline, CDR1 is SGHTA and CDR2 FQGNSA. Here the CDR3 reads CASSLRTAILGELFF. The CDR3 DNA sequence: TGTGCCAGCAGCTTACGTACCGCGATCTTGGGGGAGCTGTTTTTT.

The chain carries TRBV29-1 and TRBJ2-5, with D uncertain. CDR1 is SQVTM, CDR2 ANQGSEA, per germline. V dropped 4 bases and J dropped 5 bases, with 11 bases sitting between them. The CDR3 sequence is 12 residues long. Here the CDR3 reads CSVGAFGETQYF. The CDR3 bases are TGCAGCGTTGGGGCCTTCGGGGAGACCCAGTACTTC.

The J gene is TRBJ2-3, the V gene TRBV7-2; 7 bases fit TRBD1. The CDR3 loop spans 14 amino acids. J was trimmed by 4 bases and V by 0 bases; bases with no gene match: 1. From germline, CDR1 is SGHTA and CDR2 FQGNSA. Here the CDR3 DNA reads TGTGCCAGCAGCTTAGCAGGGGGCGCAGATACGCAGTATTTT. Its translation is CASSLAGGADTQYF.

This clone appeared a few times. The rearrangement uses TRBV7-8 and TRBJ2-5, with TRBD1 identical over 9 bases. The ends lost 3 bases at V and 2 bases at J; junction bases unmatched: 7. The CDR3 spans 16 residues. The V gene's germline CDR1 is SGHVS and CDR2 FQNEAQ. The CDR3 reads CASSLADRGGQETQYF. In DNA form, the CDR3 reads TGTGCCAGCAGCTTGGCGGACAGGGGAGGTCAAGAGACCCAGTACTTC.

DNA of the CDR3: TGTGCCAGCAGCCAAGATTACGAGGCCAGGAACTATGGCTACACCTTC. As protein: CASSQDYEARNYGYTF. The J gene is TRBJ1-2, the V gene TRBV4-2; D gene unclear. Germline loops: CDR1 LGHNA, CDR2 YNFKEQ. This CDR3 is built from 16 residues. The V gene lost 0 bases and the J gene lost 2 bases, with 13 bases spanning the gap.

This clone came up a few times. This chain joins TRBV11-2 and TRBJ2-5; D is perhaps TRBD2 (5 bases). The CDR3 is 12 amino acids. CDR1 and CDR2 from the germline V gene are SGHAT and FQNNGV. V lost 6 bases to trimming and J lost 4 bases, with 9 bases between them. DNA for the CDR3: TGTGCCAGCAGACTAGGTTCAGAGACCCAGTACTTC. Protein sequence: CASRLGSETQYF.

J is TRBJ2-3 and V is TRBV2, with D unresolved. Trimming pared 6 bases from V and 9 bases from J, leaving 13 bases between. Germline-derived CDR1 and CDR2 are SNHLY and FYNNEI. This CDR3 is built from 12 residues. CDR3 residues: CASRDLSDTQYF. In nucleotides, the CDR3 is TGTGCCAGCAGGGACCTCTCGGACACGCAGTATTTT. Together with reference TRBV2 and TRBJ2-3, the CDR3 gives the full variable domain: EPEVTQTPSHQVTQMGQEVILRCVPISNHLYFYWYRQILGQKVEFLVSFYNNEISEKSEIFDDQFSVERPDGSNFTLKIRSTKLEDSAMYFCASRDLSDTQYFGPGTRLTVL.

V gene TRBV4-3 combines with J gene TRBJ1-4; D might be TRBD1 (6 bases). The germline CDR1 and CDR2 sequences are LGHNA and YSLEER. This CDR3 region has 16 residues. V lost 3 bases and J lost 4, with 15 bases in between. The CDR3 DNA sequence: TGCGCCAGCAGCCAGCGGGGGACAACGAATAATGAAAAACTGTTTTTT. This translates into CASSQRGTTNNEKLFF.

The CDR3 reads CAWSGRGQGYSPLHF. As DNA, the CDR3 is TGTGCCTGGAGTGGCCGGGGACAGGGGTATTCACCCCTCCACTTT. This chain links TRBV30 with TRBJ1-6, with TRBD1 identical over 10 bases. CDR3 size: 15 residues. In germline, CDR1 is GTSNPN, CDR2 SVGIG (reference sequence). V was clipped by 1 base and J by 8 bases; unmatched bases: 5.

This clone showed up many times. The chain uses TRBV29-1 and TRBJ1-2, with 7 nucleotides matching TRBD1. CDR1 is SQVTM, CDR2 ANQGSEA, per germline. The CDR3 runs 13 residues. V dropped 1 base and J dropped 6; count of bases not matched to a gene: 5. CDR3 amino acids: CSVEGQGWNGYTF. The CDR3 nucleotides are TGCAGCGTTGAAGGACAGGGATGGAATGGCTACACCTTC.

The DNA of the CDR3 is TGTGCCAGCAGTCTGGCCGGGACAGGGAACGAAAAACTGTTTTTT. It is translated as CASSLAGTGNEKLFF. The rearrangement uses TRBV27 and TRBJ1-4, with 9 bases matching TRBD1. Germline V gene lookup returns CDR1 MNHEY and CDR2 SMNVEV (reference sequence). This CDR3 has 15 amino acids. The V gene end was trimmed by 5 bases and the J gene end by 8 bases; junction bases not matched to a gene: 9.

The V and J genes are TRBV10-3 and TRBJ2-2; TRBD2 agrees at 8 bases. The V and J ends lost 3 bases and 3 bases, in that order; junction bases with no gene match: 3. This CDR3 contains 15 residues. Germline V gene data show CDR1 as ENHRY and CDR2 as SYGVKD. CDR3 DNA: TGTGCCATCAGTGAATACGGGGGGGACACCGGGGAGCTGTTTTTT. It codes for CAISEYGGDTGELFF.

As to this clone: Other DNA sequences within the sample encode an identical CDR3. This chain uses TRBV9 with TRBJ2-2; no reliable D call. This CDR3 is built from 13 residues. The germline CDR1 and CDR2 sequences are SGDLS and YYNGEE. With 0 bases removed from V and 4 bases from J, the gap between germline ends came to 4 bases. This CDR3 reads CASSVGATGELFF. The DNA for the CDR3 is TGTGCCAGCAGCGTAGGGGCCACCGGGGAGCTGTTTTTT.

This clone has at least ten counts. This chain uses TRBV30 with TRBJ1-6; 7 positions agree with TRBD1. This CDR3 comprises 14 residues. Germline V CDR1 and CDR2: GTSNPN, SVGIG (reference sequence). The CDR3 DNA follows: TGTGCAACAACAGGGGCGATGGGGAATTCACCCCTCCACTTT. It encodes CATTGAMGNSPLHF.

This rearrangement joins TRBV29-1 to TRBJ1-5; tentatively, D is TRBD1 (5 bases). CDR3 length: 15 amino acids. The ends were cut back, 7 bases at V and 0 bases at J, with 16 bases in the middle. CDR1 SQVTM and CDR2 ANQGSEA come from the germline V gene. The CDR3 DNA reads TGCAGCGCAAGTTTGGGGGGAAATAGCAATCAGCCCCAGCATTTT. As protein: CSASLGGNSNQPQHF.

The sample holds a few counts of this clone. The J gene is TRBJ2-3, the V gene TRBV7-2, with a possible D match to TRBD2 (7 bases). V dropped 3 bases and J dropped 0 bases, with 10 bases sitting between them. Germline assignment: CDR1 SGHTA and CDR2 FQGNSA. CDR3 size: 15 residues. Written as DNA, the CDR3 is TGTGCCAGCAGCTTGGGGGGGGCCAGCACAGATACGCAGTATTTT. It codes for CASSLGGASTDTQYF.

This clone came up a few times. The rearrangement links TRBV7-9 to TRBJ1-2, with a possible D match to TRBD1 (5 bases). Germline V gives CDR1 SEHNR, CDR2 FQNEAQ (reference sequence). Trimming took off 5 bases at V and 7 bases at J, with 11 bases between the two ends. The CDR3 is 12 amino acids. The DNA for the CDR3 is TGTGCCAGCAGCGACGGGGACGTTGGCTACACCTTC. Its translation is CASSDGDVGYTF.

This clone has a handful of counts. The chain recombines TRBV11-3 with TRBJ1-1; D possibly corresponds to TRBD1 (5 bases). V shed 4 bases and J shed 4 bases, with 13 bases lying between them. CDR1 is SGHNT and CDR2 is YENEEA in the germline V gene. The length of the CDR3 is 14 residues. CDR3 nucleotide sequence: TGTGCCAGCAGCTCCTCCCGGGGGGGCACTGAAGCTTTCTTT. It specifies CASSSSRGGTEAFF.

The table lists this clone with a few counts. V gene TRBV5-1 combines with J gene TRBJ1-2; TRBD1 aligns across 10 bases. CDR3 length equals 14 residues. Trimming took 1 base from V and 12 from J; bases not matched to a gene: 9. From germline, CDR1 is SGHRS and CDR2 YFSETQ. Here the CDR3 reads CASSLKGTGANNTF. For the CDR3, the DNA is TGCGCCAGCAGCTTGAAGGGGACAGGGGCGAACAACACCTTC.

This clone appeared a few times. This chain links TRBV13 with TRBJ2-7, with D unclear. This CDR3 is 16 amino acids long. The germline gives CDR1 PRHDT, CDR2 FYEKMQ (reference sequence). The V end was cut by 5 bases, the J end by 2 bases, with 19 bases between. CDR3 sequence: CASSTRFRNNPYEQYF. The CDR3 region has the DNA TGTGCCAGCAGCACGAGGTTCAGGAATAACCCCTACGAGCAGTACTTC.